Below, one T cell receptor beta chain is given with its context. A junction end diverges from the germline sequence, so it may reflect a read error. The sample is drawn from a study of blood T cell repertoires in COVID-19. The germline gives CDR1 SGHKS, CDR2 YYEKEE (reference sequence). The CDR3 runs 12 residues. Profiling relied on immunoSEQ multiplex PCR, and the TCRdb table lists in-frame clones only, not all of them. The top ten hold approximately 10% of the sample, which has 300,000 to 350,000 clones, around 90% seen once. The source of this sequence is a man aged 25-40 years with COVID-19, enrolled during active disease. Specimen: peripheral blood. The gene calls are TRBV5-5 and TRBJ1-1, with 9 positions matching TRBD1. The CDR3 DNA follows: TGTGCCAGCAGCTGGGACAGGGCTGAGGCTTTCTTT. The encoded protein is CASSWDRAEAFF.